Included here is one T cell receptor (beta chain) sequence, with context. Its specific antigen is unknown. Nothing much larger sits one base from this clone, and base qualities are not available. Collaborating institutions collected whole blood in K2EDTA tubes following their own protocols. Collaborator samples were shipped for TCRbeta analysis as frozen whole blood, isolated PBMCs, or DNA extracted from either sample type. This sample is drawn from a study of blood T cell repertoires in COVID-19 (dated by TCRdb to 2018 to 2020). About the study as a whole: Samples covering the acute and convalescent phases of COVID-19 were provided by collaborators in the United States, Italy and Spain. The material from the prospective study consisted of cDNA or gDNA derived from T cells, B-cell-depleted T cells, or PBMCs. Deeply sampled blood TCRbeta repertoires from subjects exposed to, actively infected with, or recovered from COVID-19 were included in the dataset. The samples were drawn from two sources: the first 160 participants of the ongoing ImmuneRACE study, and fewer than 1,500 subjects contributed by 6 global collaborators. HLA class I and class II types, where available, came from metadata supplied by the sample provider rather than from assay-based typing. Nearly every sample came with metadata listing a de-identified subject ID, COVID-19 status, age in years and sex. The repertoires were released in a freely available public database intended as a resource for research on the immune response to SARS-CoV-2. Overall results and qualifications from the work: The quantity of clinical and demographic metadata differed by source and by participant and was supplied without curation.

The immunoSEQ Assay, a bias-controlled multiplex PCR, was used to amplify TCRbeta CDR3 regions from genomic DNA. Processing in the source paper ran as follows. Nucleated cell counts per sample were estimated from amplification of reference gene primers within the assay. Sequence reads were collapsed and filtered to measure the absolute abundance of every unique TCRbeta CDR3 rearrangement. For each sample, productive Simpson clonality was calculated by taking the square root of Simpson's diversity index across productive rearrangements. TCRdb re-hosts the immuneACCESS table, in-frame sequences only. Its copies lack some clones; in the studies checked, an unresolved V gene accounts for under half of them, and the cause for the rest is not known. V, J and clone size are taken as reported in that table, and D and trimming were inferred from the DNA itself. In all, the sample holds roughly 100,000 clones, and approximately 81% of those were seen once. The top ten hold roughly 37% of the sample.

CDR1 and CDR2 were assigned from the germline V gene (reference sequence) as SEHNR and FQNEAQ. The CDR3 covers 16 residues, taking in both the cysteine and the phenylalanine. Only CDR3 DNA is held: 48 bases, read in frame from base 1. V loses 1 base, J loses 8 bases, and the germline ends lie 18 bases apart. Source material: peripheral blood. The chain employs TRBV7-9 and TRBJ2-1, and TRBD2 may be the D gene, going by 5 matching bases. The receptor comes from a man aged 80 or over with acute or convalescent COVID-19. The CDR3 reads as follows: CASSLGGGVALDEQFF. The nucleotide sequence is TGTGCCAGCAGCTTAGGGGGTGGGGTAGCGCTAGATGAGCAGTTCTTC.